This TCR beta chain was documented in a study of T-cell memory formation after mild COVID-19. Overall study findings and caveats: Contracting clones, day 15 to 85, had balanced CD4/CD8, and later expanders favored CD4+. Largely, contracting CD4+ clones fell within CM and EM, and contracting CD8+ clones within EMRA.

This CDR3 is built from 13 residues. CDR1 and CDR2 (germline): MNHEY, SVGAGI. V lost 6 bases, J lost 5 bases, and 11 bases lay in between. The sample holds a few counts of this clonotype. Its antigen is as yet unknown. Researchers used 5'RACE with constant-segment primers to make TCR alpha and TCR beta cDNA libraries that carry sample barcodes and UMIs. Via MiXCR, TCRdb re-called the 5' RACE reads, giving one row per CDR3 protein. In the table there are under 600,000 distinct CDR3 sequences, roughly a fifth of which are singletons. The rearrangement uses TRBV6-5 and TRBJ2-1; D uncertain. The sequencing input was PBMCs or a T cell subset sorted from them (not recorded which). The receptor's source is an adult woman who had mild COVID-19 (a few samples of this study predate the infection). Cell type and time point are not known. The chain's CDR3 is CASSTKRNNEQFF. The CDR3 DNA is TGTGCCAGCAGCACTAAGAGGAACAATGAGCAGTTCTTC.